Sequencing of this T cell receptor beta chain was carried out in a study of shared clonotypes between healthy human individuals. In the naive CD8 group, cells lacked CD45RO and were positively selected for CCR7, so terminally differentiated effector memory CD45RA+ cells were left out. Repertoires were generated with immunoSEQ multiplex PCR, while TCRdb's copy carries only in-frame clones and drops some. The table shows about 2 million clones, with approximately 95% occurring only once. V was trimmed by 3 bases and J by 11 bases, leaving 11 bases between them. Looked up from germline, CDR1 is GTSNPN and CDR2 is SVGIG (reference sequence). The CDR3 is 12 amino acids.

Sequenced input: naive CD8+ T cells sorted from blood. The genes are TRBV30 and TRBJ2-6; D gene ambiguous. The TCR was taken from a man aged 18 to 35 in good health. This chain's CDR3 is CAWRPVFDVLTF. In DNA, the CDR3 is TGTGCCTGGAGGCCCGTTTTCGACGTCCTGACTTTC. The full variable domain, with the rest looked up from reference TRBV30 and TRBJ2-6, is SQTIHQWPATLVQPVGSPLSLECTVEGTSNPNLYWYRQAAGRGLQLLFYSVGIGQISSEVPQNLSASRPQDRQFILSSKKLLLSDSGFYLCAWRPVFDVLTFGAGSRLTVL.